A selection of T cell receptor beta chains follows, all from one sample in a study of blood T cell repertoires in COVID-19. Assay: immunoSEQ multiplex PCR; the TCRdb copy retains only in-frame clones and omits some. The sample includes 180,000 or so clones, roughly 87% seen only once; the top ten take 1.2%. The sample comprised PBMCs or T cells enriched from blood (not recorded which). These receptors were obtained from a human donor with acute COVID-19. The donor label of this sample is uncertain. Each CDR3 is given with its conserved first and last residue. D genes are given only for firm matches. Clone size, where shown, is once, few, many, or a class for clones that have expanded.

cdr3_nt: TGTGCCTGGGCAGCCGGGACAAAAGCTTTCTTT
cdr3_aa: CAWAAGTKAFF
j_call: TRBJ1-1
v_call: TRBV30
d_call: .
clone_size: few

cdr3_nt: TGCGCCAGCTCAGGGGACAGTTTTGTCTCTGGGGCCAACGTCCTGACTTTC
cdr3_aa: CASSGDSFVSGANVLTF
j_call: TRBJ2-6
v_call: TRBV5-1
d_call: TRBD1
clone_size: .

cdr3_nt: TGTGCCAGTAGGGGGGGGTACAATGAGCAGTTCTTC
cdr3_aa: CASRGGYNEQFF
j_call: TRBJ2-1
v_call: TRBV19
d_call: TRBD2
clone_size: once

cdr3_nt: TGTGCCAGCAGTGAGTCCCTTAACTATGGCTACACCTTC
cdr3_aa: CASSESLNYGYTF
j_call: TRBJ1-2
v_call: TRBV2
d_call: .
clone_size: .

cdr3_nt: TGTGCCAGCTCTCCTCAGGCGAACACCGGGGAGCTGTTTTTT
cdr3_aa: CASSPQANTGELFF
j_call: TRBJ2-2
v_call: TRBV18
d_call: .
clone_size: .

cdr3_nt: TGCGCCAGCCGCCCTGAGGGATCCTACGAGCAGTACTTC
cdr3_aa: CASRPEGSYEQYF
j_call: TRBJ2-7
v_call: TRBV4-1
d_call: .
clone_size: .

cdr3_nt: TGTGCCAGCAGTCATACTCAGGGAAGGTTCTCAACTAATGAAAAACTGTTTTTT
cdr3_aa: CASSHTQGRFSTNEKLFF
j_call: TRBJ1-4
v_call: TRBV7-8
d_call: .
clone_size: .

cdr3_nt: TGTGCCATTATGAACAGGGGGCAGGACACTGAAGCTTTCTTT
cdr3_aa: CAIMNRGQDTEAFF
j_call: TRBJ1-1
v_call: TRBV10-3
d_call: TRBD1
clone_size: .

cdr3_nt: TGTGCCTGGATTCAGCGGGGGGGCAATGAGCAGTTCTTC
cdr3_aa: CAWIQRGGNEQFF
j_call: TRBJ2-1
v_call: TRBV30
d_call: TRBD2
clone_size: .

cdr3_nt: TGCGCCAGCAGCTCCAGCGACCGGCGGTCACCCCTCCACTTT
cdr3_aa: CASSSSDRRSPLHF
j_call: TRBJ1-6
v_call: TRBV5-1
d_call: .
clone_size: .

cdr3_nt: TGTGCCAGCAACAGGGCCCTAAATGAAAAACTGTTTTTT
cdr3_aa: CASNRALNEKLFF
j_call: TRBJ1-4
v_call: TRBV2
d_call: .
clone_size: .

cdr3_nt: TGTGCCAGCTCACCACCGGGCAGATCGAACACTGAAGCTTTCTTT
cdr3_aa: CASSPPGRSNTEAFF
j_call: TRBJ1-1
v_call: TRBV18
d_call: .
clone_size: .

cdr3_nt: TGCGCCAGCAGCCAATATTCGACTGGGGGCGGTGGCCAAGAGACCCAGTACTTC
cdr3_aa: CASSQYSTGGGGQETQYF
j_call: TRBJ2-5
v_call: TRBV4-1
d_call: .
clone_size: .

cdr3_nt: TGTGCCAGCAGCTTAGATGGGGGCTCCTATGGCTACACCTTC
cdr3_aa: CASSLDGGSYGYTF
j_call: TRBJ1-2
v_call: TRBV7-2
d_call: .
clone_size: .

cdr3_nt: TGTGCCAGCAGTTACGGAGGGTGGAGGGAAAATGAGCAGTTCTTC
cdr3_aa: CASSYGGWRENEQFF
j_call: TRBJ2-1
v_call: TRBV6-2/TRBV6-3
d_call: .
clone_size: .

cdr3_nt: TGTGCCAGCAGTGAAGCGCGGGGCGGGGCCTCCTACAATGAGCAGTTCTTC
cdr3_aa: CASSEARGGASYNEQFF
j_call: TRBJ2-1
v_call: TRBV6-1
d_call: .
clone_size: .

cdr3_nt: TGTGCCACTGGACAGAACACTGAAGCTTTCTTT
cdr3_aa: CATGQNTEAFF
j_call: TRBJ1-1
v_call: TRBV19
d_call: .
clone_size: .

cdr3_nt: TGTGCCAGTAGTATCGGGCAGGGTTTGACAGATACGCAGTATTTT
cdr3_aa: CASSIGQGLTDTQYF
j_call: TRBJ2-3
v_call: TRBV19
d_call: .
clone_size: .

cdr3_nt: TGTGCCAGCAGTGGAACCATGACAGTTAACACTGAAGCTTTCTTT
cdr3_aa: CASSGTMTVNTEAFF
j_call: TRBJ1-1
v_call: TRBV25-1
d_call: .
clone_size: .

cdr3_nt: TGTGCCAGCAGTGAAGGAGGCGCGTCTAACTATGGCTACACCTTC
cdr3_aa: CASSEGGASNYGYTF
j_call: TRBJ1-2
v_call: TRBV28
d_call: .
clone_size: .

cdr3_nt: TGCGCCAGCAGCCAAGGATTAACAGGGGAAGGAGGCAAAAACATTCAGTACTTC
cdr3_aa: CASSQGLTGEGGKNIQYF
j_call: TRBJ2-4
v_call: TRBV4-1
d_call: TRBD1
clone_size: .

cdr3_nt: TGTGCCAGCAGCATGTCTCGAAGGACAGTAATACAAGAGACCCAGTACTTC
cdr3_aa: CASSMSRRTVIQETQYF
j_call: TRBJ2-5
v_call: TRBV11-3
d_call: .
clone_size: .

cdr3_nt: TGTGCCAGCAGCTTAGGTCCGACAGGAAACACTGAAGCTTTCTTT
cdr3_aa: CASSLGPTGNTEAFF
j_call: TRBJ1-1
v_call: TRBV11-2
d_call: .
clone_size: once

cdr3_nt: TGTGCCAGCAGGGGGTCCGAGGGGGTCACCTATAATTCACCCCTCCACTTT
cdr3_aa: CASRGSEGVTYNSPLHF
j_call: TRBJ1-6
v_call: TRBV2
d_call: .
clone_size: .

cdr3_nt: TGTGCCAGCAGTTTACCTCGCAGAGCGGGGGGCGAGCAGTTCTTC
cdr3_aa: CASSLPRRAGGEQFF
j_call: TRBJ2-1
v_call: TRBV28
d_call: TRBD2
clone_size: .

cdr3_nt: TGTGCCATTACGGACAGGAACACCGGGGAGCTGTTTTTT
cdr3_aa: CAITDRNTGELFF
j_call: TRBJ2-2
v_call: TRBV6-5
d_call: .
clone_size: .

cdr3_nt: TGTGCTAGTGGTTTGGTTGGGGACAGGGAAGAATGGGACTATGGCTACACCTTC
cdr3_aa: CASGLVGDREEWDYGYTF
j_call: TRBJ1-2
v_call: TRBV12-5
d_call: TRBD1
clone_size: .

cdr3_nt: TGTGCCAGTAGTCCCGGGACAGGGGGCATTGAAGCTTTCTTT
cdr3_aa: CASSPGTGGIEAFF
j_call: TRBJ1-1
v_call: TRBV19
d_call: TRBD1
clone_size: once

cdr3_nt: TGTGCCAGTAGTATAGGGGACAGGGAGGGCGATGAAAAACTGTTTTTT
cdr3_aa: CASSIGDREGDEKLFF
j_call: TRBJ1-4
v_call: TRBV19
d_call: TRBD1
clone_size: .

cdr3_nt: TGCGCCAGCAGCCAAGGTCATGGGCGGGGGACAGATACGCAGTATTTT
cdr3_aa: CASSQGHGRGTDTQYF
j_call: TRBJ2-3
v_call: TRBV4-3
d_call: TRBD2
clone_size: .

cdr3_nt: TGTGCCATCAGTGGGGCGGGGAATCAGCCCCAGCATTTT
cdr3_aa: CAISGAGNQPQHF
j_call: TRBJ1-5
v_call: TRBV10-3
d_call: .
clone_size: .

cdr3_nt: TGTGCCAGCGGTTCGGGACAAGGGAACGAGCAGTACTTC
cdr3_aa: CASGSGQGNEQYF
j_call: TRBJ2-7
v_call: TRBV7-3
d_call: .
clone_size: .

cdr3_nt: TGTGCCAGCAGTTTGACAGGGGCCAAAAACATTCAGTACTTC
cdr3_aa: CASSLTGAKNIQYF
j_call: TRBJ2-4
v_call: TRBV28
d_call: TRBD1
clone_size: .

cdr3_nt: TGTGCCTGGAGTCTCCTTACGGGAATCCCCTATGGCTACACCTTC
cdr3_aa: CAWSLLTGIPYGYTF
j_call: TRBJ1-2
v_call: TRBV30
d_call: .
clone_size: .

cdr3_nt: TGTGCCAGCAGCGTAGGGGCTGCCTACGAGCAGTACTTC
cdr3_aa: CASSVGAAYEQYF
j_call: TRBJ2-7
v_call: TRBV9
d_call: .
clone_size: .

cdr3_nt: TGCGCCAGCAGCCTATTACAGGGGCCGAGCGGGGAGCTGTTTTTT
cdr3_aa: CASSLLQGPSGELFF
j_call: TRBJ2-2
v_call: TRBV10-1
d_call: TRBD1
clone_size: .

cdr3_nt: TGTGCCAGCAGCTTAGGACAGGGCCGAGGCTACACCTTC
cdr3_aa: CASSLGQGRGYTF
j_call: TRBJ1-2
v_call: TRBV7-2
d_call: TRBD1
clone_size: .

cdr3_nt: TGTGCCAGCAGTCCTCAGGGGCCCCAAGAGACCCAGTACTTC
cdr3_aa: CASSPQGPQETQYF
j_call: TRBJ2-5
v_call: TRBV3-1/TRBV3-2
d_call: .
clone_size: .

cdr3_nt: TGTGCCAGCAGCTTAGTCGATGAGCAGTTCTTC
cdr3_aa: CASSLVDEQFF
j_call: TRBJ2-1
v_call: TRBV11-2
d_call: .
clone_size: .

cdr3_nt: TGTGCCAGCAGCCCCCTGGACAGGGGGTTCTTCGAGGAGGGTGGAAAACTGTTTTTT
cdr3_aa: CASSPLDRGFFEEGGKLFF
j_call: TRBJ1-4
v_call: TRBV7-2
d_call: TRBD1
clone_size: .

cdr3_nt: TGCGCCAGCAGCCAAGAGGAGGGAAGGCCCCAGCATTTT
cdr3_aa: CASSQEEGRPQHF
j_call: TRBJ1-5
v_call: TRBV4-3
d_call: .
clone_size: .

cdr3_nt: TGTGCCAGCACCACCACACCGAGCATGGTCAGGGATCGATGGACCCAGTACTTC
cdr3_aa: CASTTTPSMVRDRWTQYF
j_call: TRBJ2-5
v_call: TRBV3-1/TRBV3-2
d_call: .
clone_size: .

cdr3_nt: TGTGCTAGTGGCGCTAGCGGGGGGGCATTCAAGCAGTATTTT
cdr3_aa: CASGASGGAFKQYF
j_call: TRBJ2-3
v_call: TRBV12-5
d_call: TRBD2
clone_size: once